This TCR beta chain originates from a study of shared clonotypes between healthy human individuals. Study summary: Three plates were used per donor for CD4 naive, three for CD4 memory, two for CD8 naive and one for CD8 memory.

This clone was counted a single time. The target antigen is unknown. Other DNA sequences of this sample code for an identical CDR3. Germline values: CDR1 SGDLS, CDR2 YYNGEE. The junction had 4 bases not matched to a gene; V was cut back by 3 bases and J by 0 bases. The CDR3 is 15 residues long. The naive CD8 fraction comprised CD45RO-negative cells positively selected for CCR7 and excluded terminally differentiated effector memory CD45RA+ cells. Study observations and caveats: Blood was the sole source, and tissue repertoires probably differ. Non-shared clonotypes had lower generation probabilities than clonotypes shared by all four sorted-subset donors.

Data came from immunoSEQ multiplex PCR; TCRdb stores just in-frame clones and leaves some out. The sample holds approximately 600,000 clones, around 95% seen once. The specimen was naive CD8+ T cells sorted from blood. The source is a woman aged 25 to 39 in good health. The genes are TRBV9 and TRBJ2-7; 9 nucleotides agree with TRBD1. CDR3 loop: CASSAGTGFSYEQYF. The CDR3 DNA is TGTGCCAGCAGCGCCGGGACAGGGTTCTCCTACGAGCAGTACTTC.